Each of the 30 T cell receptor beta chains below was sequenced from the same sample in a study of blood T cell repertoires in COVID-19. Data came from immunoSEQ multiplex PCR; TCRdb stores just in-frame clones and leaves some out. Found here are a few hundred thousand clones, 65% to 85% of them singletons; the top ten hold 1.5%. The sequencing sample was made of peripheral blood. The receptors derive from a woman aged 40 to 49 who had recovered from COVID-19.

The CDR3 loop is CASSSGGSNQPQHF. The CDR3 DNA is TGTGCCAGCAGCAGCGGGGGTAGCAATCAGCCCCAGCATTTT. J is TRBJ1-5 and V is TRBV28, with D perhaps TRBD1 (5 bases). Trimming took off 6 bases at V and 0 bases at J, with 9 bases between the two ends. CDR3 length equals 14 residues. From germline, CDR1 is MDHEN and CDR2 SYDVKM.

V and J are TRBV28 and TRBJ1-4; D remains ambiguous. The CDR3 covers 17 residues. V shed 5 bases and J shed 0 bases, with 16 bases lying between them. CDR1 and CDR2 (germline): MDHEN, SYDVKM. CDR3 protein: CASSPEELSPTNEKLFF. DNA of the CDR3: TGTGCCAGCAGTCCGGAGGAACTCAGTCCAACTAATGAAAAACTGTTTTTT. Filled out from reference TRBV28 and TRBJ1-4, the complete variable domain reads DVKVTQSSRYLVKRTGEKVFLECVQDMDHENMFWYRQDPGLGLRLIYFSYDVKMKEKGDIPEGYSVSREKKERFSLILESASTNQTSMYLCASSPEELSPTNEKLFFGSGTQLSVL.

This chain joins TRBV5-1 and TRBJ1-1; D uncertain. CDR3 length: 14 residues. The germline V gene has CDR1 SGHRS and CDR2 YFSETQ. V gave up 4 bases and J gave up 3 bases, with 13 bases separating them. CDR3 amino acids: CASSPTGSDTEAFF. CDR3 nucleotides: TGCGCCAGCAGCCCGACGGGATCAGACACTGAAGCTTTCTTT.

This clone was seen only a few times. The gene calls are TRBV5-1 and TRBJ1-1, with 9 bases lining up with TRBD1. V trimming: 3 bases; J trimming: 6 bases; junction bases outside the gene matches: 12. The CDR3 runs to 16 residues. Germline V gene lookup returns CDR1 SGHRS and CDR2 YFSETQ. The CDR3 sequence: CASSSATGTGSPEAFF. The DNA of the CDR3 is TGCGCCAGCAGCTCCGCAACCGGGACAGGGAGCCCTGAAGCTTTCTTT.

The J gene is TRBJ2-7, the V gene TRBV29-1; D perhaps matches TRBD1 (6 bases). The CDR3 length is 12 residues. Germline V gene sequence: CDR1 SQVTM, CDR2 ANQGSEA. V gave up 5 bases and J gave up 3 bases, with 11 bases separating them. For the CDR3, the DNA is TGCAGCGTTTCGATACAGGGCTACGAGCAGTACTTC. As protein: CSVSIQGYEQYF.

The rearrangement joins TRBV2 to TRBJ1-5, with 9 bases aligning to TRBD1. CDR3 size: 15 residues. Germline CDR1 reads SNHLY; CDR2 reads FYNNEI. V was pared by 6 bases and J by 4 bases, with 7 bases of the junction left unmatched. CDR3 sequence (DNA): TGTGCCAGCAGAGCGACAGGGGGGCTGAATCAGCCCCAGCATTTT. Translated, it gives CASRATGGLNQPQHF.

The V call is TRBV4-1, the J call TRBJ2-7; 14 bases are shared with TRBD2. J gave up 4 bases and V 4 bases, and 6 bases lay outside the gene matches. This CDR3 has 16 amino acids. The germline V gene encodes CDR1 MGHRA and CDR2 YSYEKL. The CDR3 here is CASSLGLAGGEYEQYF. The DNA for the CDR3 is TGCGCCAGCAGCCTCGGACTAGCGGGGGGAGAGTACGAGCAGTACTTC.

This chain links TRBV18 with TRBJ2-1, with a tentative D call TRBD2 (5 bases). Germline-derived CDR1 and CDR2 are KGHSH and LQKENI. CDR3 length equals 17 residues. V was cut by 3 bases and J by 1 base, with 16 bases left in between. This CDR3 is CASSPREGQPSYNEQFF. The CDR3 DNA sequence: TGTGCCAGCTCACCGAGGGAAGGGCAACCTTCCTACAATGAGCAGTTCTTC.

The chain recombines TRBV15 with TRBJ2-1; 7 bases align to TRBD1. The V gene end was trimmed by 4 bases and the J gene end by 10 bases; junction bases not matched to a gene: 4. The CDR3 sequence is 12 residues long. Germline V gene lookup returns CDR1 LNHNV and CDR2 YYDKDF (reference sequence). DNA of the CDR3: TGTGCCACCAGCACCAGGGGGAGAGAGCAGTTCTTC. Amino acid sequence: CATSTRGREQFF.

The CDR3 DNA follows: TGTGCCAGCAGTTATTCCGGACAGGGCTATGGCTACACCTTC. It yields the protein CASSYSGQGYGYTF. The rearrangement joins TRBV6-6 to TRBJ1-2; 8 nucleotides match TRBD1. Germline loops: CDR1 MNHNY, CDR2 SVGAGI (reference sequence). The V gene end was trimmed by 3 bases and the J gene end by 4 bases; junction bases not matched to a gene: 4. The CDR3 loop spans 14 amino acids.

This chain uses TRBV5-1 with TRBJ1-4; no reliable D call. V was shortened by 4 bases and J by 8 bases, with 15 bases between the two germline ends. CDR1 and CDR2 (germline): SGHRS, YFSETQ. The CDR3 has 14 residues. The CDR3, as DNA: TGCGCCAGCAGCCTGGGATTTGGCGGGGAAAAACTGTTTTTT. Its translation: CASSLGFGGEKLFF.

The count of this clone is one. The CDR3 DNA is TGCAGCGGCCGACAGGAGAACACCGGGGAGCTGTTTTTT. This codes for CSGRQENTGELFF. The chain links TRBV29-1 to TRBJ2-2; tentatively, D is TRBD1 (6 bases). Trimming took 7 bases from V and 1 from J, leaving 10 bases between them. Germline CDR1 SQVTM, CDR2 ANQGSEA. This CDR3 is built from 13 residues.

CDR3 amino acids: CASSMTGTPLYNSPLHF. CDR3 bases: TGTGCCAGCAGTATGACAGGGACCCCCCTCTATAATTCACCCCTCCACTTT. The chain carries TRBV27 and TRBJ1-6; 7 bases map to TRBD1. Germline lookup yields CDR1 MNHEY and CDR2 SMNVEV (reference sequence). After removal of 5 bases from V and 3 bases from J, the junction contained 10 bases not matched to a gene. This CDR3 region has 17 residues.

This clone has just one count. This rearrangement joins TRBV30 to TRBJ2-2; 8 bases match TRBD1. The CDR3 is 15 amino acids. V dropped 5 bases and J dropped 7; count of bases not matched to a gene: 12. Germline-derived CDR1 and CDR2 are GTSNPN and SVGIG (reference sequence). CDR3 nucleotide sequence: TGTGCCTGGGACTCAGGGGGCGCGAAGGGCGGGGAGCTGTTTTTT. This sequence encodes CAWDSGGAKGGELFF.

V is TRBV5-1 and J is TRBJ2-5; TRBD1 matches 9 bases. The CDR3 extends over 15 amino acids. The V segment lost 4 bases and the J segment 3 bases; nucleotides outside the gene matches: 7. The germline CDR1 and CDR2 sequences are SGHRS and YFSETQ. DNA for the CDR3: TGCGCCAGCAGCCCCACCGGGACAGGGAAAGAGACCCAGTACTTC. Its protein product is CASSPTGTGKETQYF.

This chain connects TRBV9 to TRBJ2-1; D unresolved. The CDR3 covers 12 residues. The V end lost 1 base, the J end lost 8 bases, and 7 bases lay between the germline ends. In germline, CDR1 is SGDLS, CDR2 YYNGEE. CDR3 in DNA: TGTGCCAGCAGCGTATCAGGCTATGAGCAGTTCTTC. Encoded protein: CASSVSGYEQFF.

V gene TRBV4-1 combines with J gene TRBJ1-5; maybe TRBD1 (5 bases). Trimming stripped 3 bases from V and 6 bases from J, with 9 bases between. Germline loops: CDR1 MGHRA, CDR2 YSYEKL. This CDR3 contains 13 residues. CDR3 nucleotides: TGCGCCAGCAGCCACCCAGGGTCTCAGCCCCAGCATTTT. Its translation is CASSHPGSQPQHF.

This clone was detected only once. The chain combines TRBV2 with TRBJ1-1; maybe TRBD1 (6 bases). V gave up 7 bases and J gave up 0 bases, with 9 bases separating them. The CDR3 has 13 amino acids. Germline V gives CDR1 SNHLY, CDR2 FYNNEI. CDR3 bases: TGTGCCAGCATTCGGGACATGAACACTGAAGCTTTCTTT. It yields the protein CASIRDMNTEAFF.

The V and J genes are TRBV18 and TRBJ2-2, with D tentatively TRBD2 (5 bases). V was clipped by 8 bases and J by 2 bases, with 12 bases between them. Germline-derived CDR1 and CDR2 are KGHSH and LQKENI. CDR3 length: 14 amino acids. CDR3 bases: TGTGCCAGCCCCGAGGGTACTAACACCGGGGAGCTGTTTTTT. Its translation: CASPEGTNTGELFF.

The rearrangement links TRBV30 to TRBJ1-1, with a weak D call TRBD1 (6 bases). V dropped 7 bases and J dropped 11 bases, with 29 bases sitting between them. The germline V gene has CDR1 GTSNPN and CDR2 SVGIG (reference sequence). The CDR3 contains 15 residues. The CDR3 here is CASTREWDTLTGAFF. In DNA, the CDR3 is TGTGCCTCTACACGAGAATGGGACACCTTAACCGGGGCTTTCTTT.

J is TRBJ1-5 and V is TRBV5-6; D uncertain. This CDR3 spans 15 amino acids. V lost 4 bases to trimming and J lost 1 base, with 12 bases between them. Germline lookup yields CDR1 SGHDT and CDR2 YYEEEE. The CDR3 protein is CASSPGVSSNQPQHF. The CDR3 DNA reads TGTGCCAGCAGCCCTGGAGTGTCGAGCAATCAGCCCCAGCATTTT.

The chain has TRBV11-2 and TRBJ2-5; a possible D gene is TRBD1 (6 bases). The CDR3 runs 13 residues. CDR1 and CDR2 (germline): SGHAT, FQNNGV. Trimming shortened V by 3 bases and J by 2 bases, and 7 bases separated the two germline ends. CDR3 region: CASSLRGQETQYF. The CDR3 nucleotides read TGTGCCAGCAGCTTGAGGGGGCAAGAGACCCAGTACTTC.

This chain uses TRBV7-9 with TRBJ1-2; TRBD1 matches at 7 bases. V gave up 5 bases and J gave up 2 bases; unmatched junction bases: 5. CDR3 length equals 14 residues. Germline V gene sequence: CDR1 SEHNR, CDR2 FQNEAQ (reference sequence). The CDR3 DNA reads as TGTGCCAGCAGCAATTTGGGACAGAACTATGGCTACACCTTC. It is translated as CASSNLGQNYGYTF.

The chain employs TRBV7-6 and TRBJ2-3; 8 bases agree with TRBD1. CDR3 length: 15 amino acids. Germline assignment: CDR1 SGHVS and CDR2 FNYEAQ. The V gene end was trimmed by 3 bases and the J gene end by 1 base; junction bases not matched to a gene: 3. The DNA of the CDR3 is TGTGCCAGCAGCTTTGACAGGGGCGGCACAGATACGCAGTATTTT. It translates to CASSFDRGGTDTQYF.

The V and J genes are TRBV24-1 and TRBJ1-5; 7 bases map to TRBD1. With V trimmed by 4 bases and J by 5 bases, 7 bases remained unmatched. This CDR3 contains 15 residues. Germline V gene data show CDR1 as KGHDR and CDR2 as SFDVKD. CDR3 in DNA: TGTGCCACCAGTGAGACAGGGCACAAGTATCAGCCCCAGCATTTT. Encoded protein: CATSETGHKYQPQHF.

The V and J genes are TRBV2 and TRBJ2-2, with D maybe TRBD1 (6 bases). The CDR3 runs 16 residues. Trimming took off 8 bases at V and 6 bases at J, with 22 bases between the two ends. The germline CDR1 and CDR2 sequences are SNHLY and FYNNEI. The chain's CDR3 is CASGGPTGFPPGELFF. The CDR3 DNA is TGTGCCAGCGGGGGCCCAACAGGGTTCCCACCCGGGGAGCTGTTTTTT.

The CDR3 region is CASSTRDDGNTIYF. DNA of the CDR3: TGCGCCAGCAGCACCAGGGATGATGGAAACACCATATATTTT. This chain uses TRBV5-1 with TRBJ1-3; D may be TRBD1 (5 bases). The CDR3 runs 14 residues. CDR1 SGHRS and CDR2 YFSETQ come from the germline V gene. Trimming took off 4 bases at V and 3 bases at J, with 11 bases between the two ends.

This chain connects TRBV7-9 to TRBJ1-2; D is undetermined. The CDR3 is made up of 15 amino acids. Germline CDR1 and CDR2: SEHNR and FQNEAQ (reference sequence). V lost 0 bases and J 0 bases, leaving 8 bases between the germline ends. CDR3 DNA sequence: TGTGCCAGCAGCTTAGCGGCGGAAGCTAACTATGGCTACACCTTC. Translation gives CASSLAAEANYGYTF.

The chain carries TRBV24-1 and TRBJ2-3, with unresolved D. V was trimmed by 9 bases and J by 3 bases, leaving 6 bases between them. This CDR3 is built from 11 residues. Germline V gene sequence: CDR1 KGHDR, CDR2 SFDVKD. The CDR3 coding sequence is TGTGCCACCCAGTTGACAGATACGCAGTATTTT. It codes for CATQLTDTQYF.

This chain connects TRBV19 to TRBJ1-2; perhaps TRBD1 as D (5 bases). Germline values: CDR1 LNHDA, CDR2 SQIVND (reference sequence). The V and J ends lost 10 bases and 4 bases respectively, with 19 bases between them. The CDR3 totals 14 residues. Here the CDR3 reads CATSPQVSGYGYTF. The CDR3 coding sequence is TGTGCCACTTCCCCACAGGTCAGTGGCTATGGCTACACCTTC.